Listed below are T cell receptor beta chains from one sample, sequenced in a study of early T cells in non-severe SARS-CoV-2 infection. MiXCR, applied by TCRdb to the 5' RACE reads, yields one record per CDR3 protein. The sample consists of tens of thousands of distinct CDR3 sequences, around 5% of them appearing once. The sequenced material came from whole blood. The receptors were gathered from an adult who was a healthcare worker with PCR-confirmed SARS-CoV-2 infection or an uninfected control (not recorded which). The CDR3 runs from the conserved cysteine through the conserved F or W. The D gene is left open where the match is weak. Clone size, where shown, is once, few, many, or a class for clones that have expanded.

clone_size j_call v_call d_call cdr3_nt cdr3_aa
. TRBJ2-7 TRBV20-1 TRBD2 TGCAGTGCTACCCCGGGGGGGGCGGGAGGACAAGGCGAGCAGTACTTC CSATPGGAGGQGEQYF
many TRBJ1-1 TRBV10-3 . TGTGCCATCAGTGAGTGGGATACAGGGAACACTGAAGCTTTCTTT CAISEWDTGNTEAFF
few TRBJ2-2 TRBV11-3 . TGTGCCAGCAGCTCCTGGGGGCCCGGGGAGCTGTTTTTT CASSSWGPGELFF
many TRBJ1-6 TRBV7-2 . TGTGCCAGCAGCTTAGAAGGGGCATACAATTCACCCCTCCACTTT CASSLEGAYNSPLHF
many TRBJ2-5 TRBV5-1 . TGCGCCAGCAGCTTGGTAATGGGGGGAGAGACCCAGTACTTC CASSLVMGGETQYF
many TRBJ2-7 TRBV3-1 . TGTGCCAGCAGCTTCACCGGGGTGAACGAGCAGTACTTC CASSFTGVNEQYF
. TRBJ2-1 TRBV5-1 . TGCGCCAGCAGCCAGGGCTATGCTTACAATGAGCAGTTCTTC CASSQGYAYNEQFF
. TRBJ1-5 TRBV18 TRBD1 TGTGCCAGCTCATCAGACAGGGATCAGCCCCAGCATTTT CASSSDRDQPQHF
many TRBJ2-1 TRBV20-1 TRBD2 TGCAGTGCTAGAGATTCCGCGGCTAGCGGCCCGAGCTACAATGAGCAGTTCTTC CSARDSAASGPSYNEQFF
many TRBJ2-1 TRBV3-1 TRBD2 TGTGCCAGCAGCCAAACTAGCGGGAGGGCCACCTACAATGAGCAGTTCTTC CASSQTSGRATYNEQFF
many TRBJ2-1 TRBV6-2/TRBV6-3 . TGTGCCAGCAGTTACTCGATTCAGGGGAATGAGCAGTTCTTC CASSYSIQGNEQFF
many TRBJ2-7 TRBV12-3/TRBV12-4 . TGTGCCAGCAGTTTTTCGGACATCAATCAGTACTTC CASSFSDINQYF